This TCR beta chain originates from a study of PD-L1 blockade in urothelial cancer. For the study at large: Atezolizumab 1,200 mg was given intravenously every 3 weeks, starting 2014. Male sex and bladder-origin urothelial cancer were recorded for about 90% of the roughly 30 patients.

Time point meaning: peripheral blood 6 weeks after treatment start. Study results and caveats: Having blood TCR clonality under the median before treatment predicted better survival.

Method: immunoSEQ multiplex PCR; TCRdb's copy keeps in-frame clones and lacks some. Among around 21,000 clones listed, under 85% were seen once. In the case of this clone: Antigen: not known.

CDR3 size: 15 residues. The junction had 11 bases not matched to a gene; V was cut back by 6 bases and J by 6 bases. Germline CDR1 is SGDLS and CDR2 is YYNGEE. The TCR was taken from a man in his forties or fifties with urothelial cancer. The chain has TRBV9 and TRBJ2-7; 11 nucleotides agree with TRBD2. Sequenced here: PBMCs, sampled around atezolizumab (anti-PD-L1) treatment. The chain's CDR3 is CASTSGTSGFSEQYF. Written as DNA, the CDR3 is TGTGCCAGCACCTCCGGGACTAGCGGATTTTCCGAGCAGTACTTC.